These T cell receptor beta chains were read from a single sample in a study of OX40 agonist ivuxolimab in advanced cancers. Sequencing used immunoSEQ multiplex PCR; TCRdb keeps in-frame clones, though not all of them. The table lists 65,000 or so clones, 87% of them singletons. The specimen comprised CD4+ or CD8+ T cells sorted from blood, sampled in a trial of the OX40 agonist ivuxolimab. The receptors were gathered from an adult with an advanced solid tumor such as melanoma, head and neck, liver or kidney cancer. CDR3s include the opening cysteine and the closing phenylalanine or tryptophan. The D gene is left open where the match is weak. Clone size is given for some rows only: seen once, a few or many times, or a class if the clone is expanded.

j_gene	abundance	d_gene	v_gene	CDR3nt	CDR3aa
TRBJ1-5	NA	NA	TRBV30	TGTGCCTGGAGTATGGGTGGGGGCAATCAGCCCCAGCATTTT	CAWSMGGGNQPQHF
TRBJ2-2	NA	TRBD2	TRBV27	TGTGCCAGCAGTCTAGCGGGGGGGAACACCGGGGAGCTGTTTTTT	CASSLAGGNTGELFF
TRBJ2-2	NA	NA	TRBV2	TGTGCCAGCAGTCCTAGGGGAGGGGAGCTGTTTTTT	CASSPRGGELFF
TRBJ1-5	once	TRBD1	TRBV6-5	TGTGCCAGCGCCTCGCGAGCAGGCCCCGCAGGGGGACAGCATTTT	CASASRAGPAGGQHF
TRBJ1-1	NA	TRBD1	TRBV7-8	TGTGCCAGCAGCGCCCGGACAGGGAGGACTGAAGCTTTCTTT	CASSARTGRTEAFF
TRBJ1-5	NA	TRBD1	TRBV18	TGTGCCAGCTCACCGACAGGGGGGGATCAGCCCCAGCATTTT	CASSPTGGDQPQHF
TRBJ2-3	NA	NA	TRBV18	TGTGCCAGCTCACGGGTCAGCACAGATACGCAGTATTTT	CASSRVSTDTQYF
TRBJ2-7	NA	NA	TRBV2	TGTGCCAGCAATCCTGGGGGCTCCTACGAGCAGTACTTC	CASNPGGSYEQYF
TRBJ1-1	NA	NA	TRBV14	TGTGCCAGCAGCCAAGTTAGGCGGAACACTGAAGCTTTCTTT	CASSQVRRNTEAFF
TRBJ2-7	NA	TRBD1	TRBV7-2	TGTGCCAGCAGCGTAATGTCAGGGGGCAAATACGAGCAGTACTTC	CASSVMSGGKYEQYF
TRBJ1-3	NA	TRBD1	TRBV6-5	TGTGCCAGTCAGGGGGCCTCTGGAAACACCATATATTTT	CASQGASGNTIYF
TRBJ1-3	NA	NA	TRBV6-5	TGTGCCAGCAGTTACTCCGGACAGTCCGCTGGAAACACCATATATTTT	CASSYSGQSAGNTIYF
TRBJ2-2	few	TRBD1	TRBV7-3	TGTGCCAGCAGCTCCACCGGGACAGGGAACACCGGGGAGCTGTTTTTT	CASSSTGTGNTGELFF
TRBJ2-7	NA	TRBD2	TRBV6-1	TGTGCCAGCAGTGAGAGCCTAGCGGGTTCTGAGCAGTACTTC	CASSESLAGSEQYF
TRBJ2-7	NA	NA	TRBV23-1	TGCGCCACACGCCGGATGGGCGACGAGCAGTACTTC	CATRRMGDEQYF
TRBJ1-3	NA	NA	TRBV6-5	TGTGCCAGCAGTTACTCCCAGGGTTCTGGAAACACCATATATTTT	CASSYSQGSGNTIYF
TRBJ2-5	NA	TRBD1	TRBV7-3	TGTGCCAGCAGCTTTAACGGACAGGCGCAAGAGACCCAGTACTTC	CASSFNGQAQETQYF
TRBJ1-3	NA	NA	TRBV9	TGTGCCAGCGGAGGCAGGCGGCGCTCTGGAAACACCATATATTTT	CASGGRRRSGNTIYF
TRBJ2-7	NA	TRBD2	TRBV4-2	TGTGCCAGCAGCCAAGATGCGCTAGCGGGAGCCCCAGAGCAGTACTTC	CASSQDALAGAPEQYF
TRBJ2-6	NA	NA	TRBV2	TGTGCCAGCAGAAGGACAGTCTCTGGGGCCAACGTCCTGACTTTC	CASRRTVSGANVLTF
TRBJ2-1	NA	TRBD2	TRBV5-1	TGCGCCAGCAGCTTGGGTCTAGCGGGGTATTATGAGCAGTTCTTC	CASSLGLAGYYEQFF
TRBJ2-3	NA	NA	TRBV7-2	TGTGCCAGCAGCTTGACTCAAGACAGGTTTGATACGCAGTATTTT	CASSLTQDRFDTQYF
TRBJ1-5	NA	NA	TRBV6-1	TGTGCCAGCAGTGAATCGACAGGCCACAATCAGCCCCAGCATTTT	CASSESTGHNQPQHF
TRBJ1-3	NA	NA	TRBV30	TGTGCCTGGACCCCCCGCGGCAGTCTCTCTGGAAACACCATATATTTT	CAWTPRGSLSGNTIYF
TRBJ2-2	NA	TRBD1	TRBV11-3	TGTGCCAGCAGCTTTCGGACAGGAGACGGGGAGCTGTTTTTT	CASSFRTGDGELFF
TRBJ2-6	NA	TRBD2	TRBV5-4	TGTGCCAGCAGCCGGGGCGGGGGGCAGGCTGGGGCCAACGTCCTGACTTTC	CASSRGGGQAGANVLTF
TRBJ1-2	NA	TRBD1	TRBV6-5	TGTGCCAGCACCAACAGGGGCGGGGGCTATGGCTACACCTTC	CASTNRGGGYGYTF
TRBJ1-4	NA	NA	TRBV6-5	TGTGCCAGCAGTTACTCCCGATTAACGGATGAAAAACTGTTTTTT	CASSYSRLTDEKLFF
TRBJ1-3	NA	TRBD1	TRBV12-5	TGTGCTAGTGGTTTACACTGGACAGGGAGGGTTTCTGGAAACACCATATATTTT	CASGLHWTGRVSGNTIYF